In this sample, the clone carrying this T cell receptor beta chain turned up once. Profiling relied on immunoSEQ multiplex PCR, and the TCRdb table lists in-frame clones only, not all of them. This repertoire shows over 15,000 clones, around 83% found once; its top ten account for less than 2%. The data originate from a study of early stage breast cancer tumors. Per the germline V gene, CDR1 is MNHNY and CDR2 is SVGAGI (reference sequence). The CDR3 runs to 15 residues. V was pared by 2 bases and J by 1 base, with 2 bases of the junction left unmatched. This rearrangement joins TRBV6-6 to TRBJ2-1; 7 bases agree with TRBD1. This receptor was identified in a person aged 70 to 85 with breast cancer. Sequencing input: blood. CDR3 sequence reads: CASSYGQVSYNEQFF. The CDR3 DNA is TGTGCCAGCAGTTACGGACAGGTGTCCTACAATGAGCAGTTCTTC.